One T cell receptor beta chain is described in this entry. Antigen unknown. This table comes from immunoSEQ multiplex PCR, and its TCRdb copy is limited to in-frame clones, with some not included. The table lists tens of thousands of clones, 78% of them singletons. The V gene lost 5 bases and the J gene lost 4 bases, with 12 bases spanning the gap. The germline gives CDR1 MNHEY, CDR2 SVGAGI. The CDR3 has 14 amino acids. The data were taken from a study of PD-1 blockade in classical Hodgkin lymphoma. Notes on the study in general: Complete responders entered with baseline diversity on par with newly diagnosed patients, the results showed. Excluded were patients who started nivolumab under 1 year after ASCT, a group that had lower diversity. What drove the repertoire differences, possibly disease activity or prior therapy, has not been defined.

The time point: cycle 4 day 1 (C4D1), after five to seven weeks of nivolumab. All patients relapsed after autologous stem cell transplantation, and brentuximab vedotin exposure varied. This chain connects TRBV6-5 to TRBJ1-5; the D is unclear. The sample here was peripheral blood mononuclear cells (PBMCs), taken before the fourth cycle of nivolumab. The TCR comes from a human donor with classical Hodgkin lymphoma. The CDR3, as DNA: TGTGCCAGCAGTCGTATCGCCTTTAATCAGCCCCAGCATTTT. Translated, it gives CASSRIAFNQPQHF.